Listed below are T cell receptor beta chains from one sample, sequenced in a study of blood T cells in healthy people across ages. In TCRdb, the 5' RACE reads were re-called with MiXCR into one record per CDR3 protein. This sample has roughly 500,000 distinct CDR3 sequences; 25% to 30% occur once, and the top ten carry approximately 18%. Sequencing used blood. The receptors here all came from an older woman in good health. CDR3s leave out the opening cysteine and the closing phenylalanine or tryptophan.

J: TRBJ2-1
V: TRBV4-3
CDR3: ASSQARSEDEQF

J: TRBJ2-5
V: TRBV21-1
CDR3: ASSTYYPWTGYYEQY

J: TRBJ1-2
V: TRBV7-3
CDR3: ASSSGLGSGYT

J: TRBJ2-5
V: TRBV20-1
CDR3: SAIKGGLDQETQY

J: TRBJ2-5
V: TRBV10-3
CDR3: AISGSDRFGETQY

J: TRBJ2-1
V: TRBV10-3
CDR3: ADTEDQYKVYEQF

J: TRBJ2-4
V: TRBV2
CDR3: ASSINPNTGLNKNIQY

J: TRBJ2-1
V: TRBV29-1
CDR3: SVEERSASSYNEQF

J: TRBJ2-1
V: TRBV5-1
CDR3: ASSLDGDRRNEQF

J: TRBJ2-4
V: TRBV20-1
CDR3: SARIGGGLLAKNIQY

J: TRBJ2-7
V: TRBV5-1
CDR3: ASSLASTGSPNEQY

J: TRBJ2-7
V: TRBV6-2/TRBV6-3
CDR3: ASVEGASASYEQY

J: TRBJ2-5
V: TRBV28
CDR3: ASGLEGANQETQY

J: TRBJ2-5
V: TRBV9
CDR3: AGAEGETQY

J: TRBJ2-2
V: TRBV5-1
CDR3: ASSRRTSNAPNTGELF

J: TRBJ2-3
V: TRBV12-3/TRBV12-4
CDR3: ANRGAAGDIPQY

J: TRBJ2-7
V: TRBV6-1
CDR3: ASSKQTYEQY

J: TRBJ2-5
V: TRBV2
CDR3: ASRRRVGETQY

J: TRBJ1-2
V: TRBV6-5
CDR3: ASSYTGSGYT

J: TRBJ1-4
V: TRBV5-1
CDR3: ASRDPGGEKLF

J: TRBJ2-6
V: TRBV29-1
CDR3: SVDSPSGANVLT

J: TRBJ2-7
V: TRBV18
CDR3: ASSPGLLPSEQY

J: TRBJ2-1
V: TRBV7-9
CDR3: AILAGEQGSYNEQF

J: TRBJ1-1
V: TRBV20-1
CDR3: SARSFSNTEAF

J: TRBJ1-2
V: TRBV15
CDR3: ATSNRVDYGYT

J: TRBJ2-5
V: TRBV15
CDR3: ATSRQGQATQY

J: TRBJ2-5
V: TRBV20-1
CDR3: SAPRQGQQETQY

J: TRBJ1-2
V: TRBV4-2
CDR3: ASRRDNYGYT

J: TRBJ2-4
V: TRBV3-1
CDR3: ASSQRASENIQY

J: TRBJ1-1
V: TRBV27
CDR3: ASSRDRKVTEAF

J: TRBJ2-2
V: TRBV14
CDR3: ASSQLEVANTGELF

J: TRBJ2-7
V: TRBV7-9
CDR3: ASSSTRLVGAHYEQY

J: TRBJ2-1
V: TRBV4-1
CDR3: ASSRNPGARNNEQF

J: TRBJ1-2
V: TRBV9
CDR3: ASSVGNWPGEGYT

J: TRBJ1-1
V: TRBV20-1
CDR3: SARDPPRDEAF

J: TRBJ2-5
V: TRBV12-3/TRBV12-4
CDR3: ASSLSPETQY

J: TRBJ2-7
V: TRBV7-2
CDR3: ASSFVAGAGEQY

J: TRBJ1-2
V: TRBV20-1
CDR3: SASLRQGTGGYT

J: TRBJ2-2
V: TRBV12-3/TRBV12-4
CDR3: ASSLGGEGELF

J: TRBJ2-2
V: TRBV20-1
CDR3: SARDGGLLTGELF

J: TRBJ2-1
V: TRBV5-1
CDR3: ASSLASPSQAYNEQF

J: TRBJ2-2
V: TRBV7-6
CDR3: ASSPWAGELF

J: NA
V: TRBV25-1
CDR3: ASSDRTWLETQY

J: TRBJ2-1
V: TRBV4-1
CDR3: ASSQGSGAVSSYNEQF

J: TRBJ1-3
V: TRBV2
CDR3: ASNAYSGNTIY

J: TRBJ2-1
V: TRBV6-2/TRBV6-3
CDR3: ASKQTGGPGNEQF

J: TRBJ2-1
V: TRBV7-2
CDR3: ASSLVGGLVASSYNEQF

J: TRBJ1-4
V: TRBV7-2
CDR3: ASSPQDANNEKLF

J: TRBJ2-5
V: TRBV7-2
CDR3: ASSLVLAGLQETQY

J: TRBJ1-6
V: TRBV4-1
CDR3: ASSQGLGQDNSPLH

J: TRBJ2-5
V: TRBV4-2
CDR3: ASSQYGNLQGGGYREQY

J: TRBJ2-1
V: TRBV24-1
CDR3: ATSDSRTAQENEQF